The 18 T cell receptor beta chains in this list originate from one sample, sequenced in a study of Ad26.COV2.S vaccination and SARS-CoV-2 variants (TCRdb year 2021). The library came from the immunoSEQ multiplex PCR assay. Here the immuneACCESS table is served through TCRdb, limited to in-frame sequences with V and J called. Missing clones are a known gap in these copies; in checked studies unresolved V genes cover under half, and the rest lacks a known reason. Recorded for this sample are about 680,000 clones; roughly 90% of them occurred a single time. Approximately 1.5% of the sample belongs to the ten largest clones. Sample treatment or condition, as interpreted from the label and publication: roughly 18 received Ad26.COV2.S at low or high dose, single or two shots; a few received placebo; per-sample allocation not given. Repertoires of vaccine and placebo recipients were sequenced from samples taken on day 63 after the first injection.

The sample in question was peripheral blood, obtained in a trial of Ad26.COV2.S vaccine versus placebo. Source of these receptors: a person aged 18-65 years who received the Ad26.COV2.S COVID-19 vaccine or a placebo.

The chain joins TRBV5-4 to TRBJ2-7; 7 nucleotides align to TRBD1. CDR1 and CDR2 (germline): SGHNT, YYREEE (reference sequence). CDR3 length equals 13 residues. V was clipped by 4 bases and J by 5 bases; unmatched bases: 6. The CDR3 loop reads CASSARDSHEQYF. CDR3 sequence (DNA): TGTGCCAGCAGCGCCCGGGACAGCCACGAGCAGTACTTC.

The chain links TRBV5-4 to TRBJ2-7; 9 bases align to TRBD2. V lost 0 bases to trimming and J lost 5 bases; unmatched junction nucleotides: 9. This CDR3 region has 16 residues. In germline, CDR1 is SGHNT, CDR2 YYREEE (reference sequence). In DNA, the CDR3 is TGTGCCAGCAGCTTGGGCTATGCGGGAGGGGGGCACGAGCAGTACTTC. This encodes CASSLGYAGGGHEQYF.

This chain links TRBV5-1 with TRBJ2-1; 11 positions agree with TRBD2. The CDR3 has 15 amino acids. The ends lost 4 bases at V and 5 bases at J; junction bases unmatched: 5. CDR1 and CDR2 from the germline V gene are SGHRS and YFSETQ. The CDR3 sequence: CASSPTSGTHNEQFF. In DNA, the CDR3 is TGCGCCAGCAGCCCGACTAGCGGGACTCACAATGAGCAGTTCTTC. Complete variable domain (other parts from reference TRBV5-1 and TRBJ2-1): KAGVTQTPRYLIKTRGQQVTLSCSPISGHRSVSWYQQTPGQGLQFLFEYFSETQRNKGNFPGRFSGRQFSNSRSEMNVSTLELGDSALYLCASSPTSGTHNEQFFGPGTRLTVL.

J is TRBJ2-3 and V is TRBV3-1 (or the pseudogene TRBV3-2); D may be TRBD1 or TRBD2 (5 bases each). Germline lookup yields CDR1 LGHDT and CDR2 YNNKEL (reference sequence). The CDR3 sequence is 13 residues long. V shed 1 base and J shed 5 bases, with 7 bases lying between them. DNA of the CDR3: TGTGCCAGCAGCCAAGTGAGGGGAGATACGCAGTATTTT. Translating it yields CASSQVRGDTQYF.

CDR3 in DNA: TGTGCCAGCAGCTTAGCAAGTAACTCGAACACCGGGGAGCTGTTTTTT. Translating it yields CASSLASNSNTGELFF. This chain links TRBV7-2 with TRBJ2-2; unclear D gene. CDR3 size: 16 residues. In germline, CDR1 is SGHTA, CDR2 FQGNSA. V was clipped by 0 bases and J by 0 bases, with 8 bases between them. Full variable domain (outside the CDR3, taken from reference TRBV7-2 and TRBJ2-2): GAGVSQSPSNKVTEKGKDVELRCDPISGHTALYWYRQSLGQGLEFLIYFQGNSAPDKSGLPSDRFSAERTGGSVSTLTIQRTQQEDSAVYLCASSLASNSNTGELFFGEGSRLTVL.

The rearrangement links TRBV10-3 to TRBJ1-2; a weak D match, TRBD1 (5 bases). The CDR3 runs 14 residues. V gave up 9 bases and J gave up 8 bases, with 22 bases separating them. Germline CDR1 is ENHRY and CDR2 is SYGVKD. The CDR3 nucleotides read TGTGCCATGGGAGGACGGCAGGGCCGGCAAGGCTACACCTTC. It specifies CAMGGRQGRQGYTF.

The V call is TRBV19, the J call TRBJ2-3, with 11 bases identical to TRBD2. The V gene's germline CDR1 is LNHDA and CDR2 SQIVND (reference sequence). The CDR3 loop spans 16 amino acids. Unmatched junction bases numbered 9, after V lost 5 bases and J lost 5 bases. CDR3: CASSGVAGGQEDTQYF. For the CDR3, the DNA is TGTGCCAGTAGTGGGGTAGCGGGAGGGCAGGAAGATACGCAGTATTTT.

The chain's CDR3 is CASSLTDYNSPLHF. The DNA of the CDR3 is TGTGCCAGCAGCTTGACAGACTATAATTCACCCCTCCACTTT. V is TRBV7-9 and J is TRBJ1-6; D possibly corresponds to TRBD1 (5 bases). This CDR3 has 14 residues. Trimming took off 3 bases at V and 3 bases at J, with 6 bases between the two ends. In germline, CDR1 is SEHNR, CDR2 FQNEAQ (reference sequence).

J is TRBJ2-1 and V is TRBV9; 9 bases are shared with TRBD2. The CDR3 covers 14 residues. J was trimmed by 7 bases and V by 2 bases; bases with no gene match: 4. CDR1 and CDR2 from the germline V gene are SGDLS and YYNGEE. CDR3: CASSVGGLANEQFF. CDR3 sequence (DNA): TGTGCCAGCAGCGTGGGGGGACTAGCAAATGAGCAGTTCTTC.

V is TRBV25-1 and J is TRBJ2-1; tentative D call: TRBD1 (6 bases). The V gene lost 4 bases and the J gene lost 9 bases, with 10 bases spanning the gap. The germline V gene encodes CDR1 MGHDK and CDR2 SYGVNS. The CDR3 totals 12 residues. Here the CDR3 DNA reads TGTGCCAGCAGTGTAGACAGGAGTGAGCAGTTCTTC. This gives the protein CASSVDRSEQFF.

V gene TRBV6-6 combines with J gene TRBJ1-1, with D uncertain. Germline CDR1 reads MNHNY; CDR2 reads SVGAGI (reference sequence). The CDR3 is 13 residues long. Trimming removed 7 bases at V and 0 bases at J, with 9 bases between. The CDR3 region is CASKPGVNTEAFF. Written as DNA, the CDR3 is TGTGCCAGCAAACCCGGGGTGAACACTGAAGCTTTCTTT.

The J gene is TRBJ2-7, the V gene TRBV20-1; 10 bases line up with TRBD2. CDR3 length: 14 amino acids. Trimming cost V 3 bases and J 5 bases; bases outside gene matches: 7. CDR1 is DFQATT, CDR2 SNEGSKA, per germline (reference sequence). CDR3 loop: CSASYTSGTHEQYF. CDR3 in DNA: TGCAGTGCTAGTTACACTAGCGGGACGCACGAGCAGTACTTC.

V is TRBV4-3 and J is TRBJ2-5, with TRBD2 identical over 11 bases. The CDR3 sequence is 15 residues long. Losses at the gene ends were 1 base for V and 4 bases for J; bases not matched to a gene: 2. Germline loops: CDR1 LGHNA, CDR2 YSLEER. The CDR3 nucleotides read TGCGCCAGCAGCCAAGGTCTAGCGGGGGGAGAGACCCAGTACTTC. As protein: CASSQGLAGGETQYF.

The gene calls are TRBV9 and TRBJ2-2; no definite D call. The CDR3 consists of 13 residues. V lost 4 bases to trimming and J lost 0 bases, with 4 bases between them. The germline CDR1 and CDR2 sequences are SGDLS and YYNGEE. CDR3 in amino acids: CASSTSNTGELFF. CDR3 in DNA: TGTGCCAGCAGCACCTCGAACACCGGGGAGCTGTTTTTT. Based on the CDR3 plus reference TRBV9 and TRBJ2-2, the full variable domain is DSGVTQTPKHLITATGQRVTLRCSPRSGDLSVYWYQQSLDQGLQFLIQYYNGEERAKGNILERFSAQQFPDLHSELNLSSLELGDSALYFCASSTSNTGELFFGEGSRLTVL.

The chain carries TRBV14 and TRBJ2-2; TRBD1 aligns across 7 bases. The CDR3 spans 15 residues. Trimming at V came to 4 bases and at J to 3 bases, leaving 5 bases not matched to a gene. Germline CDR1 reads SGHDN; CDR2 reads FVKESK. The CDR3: CASSPSTGHTGELFF. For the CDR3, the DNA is TGTGCCAGCAGCCCTTCGACAGGGCACACCGGGGAGCTGTTTTTT.

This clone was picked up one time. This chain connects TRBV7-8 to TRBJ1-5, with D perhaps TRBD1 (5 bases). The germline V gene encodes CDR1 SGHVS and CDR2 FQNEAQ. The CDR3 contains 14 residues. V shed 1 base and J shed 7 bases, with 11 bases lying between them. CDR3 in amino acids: CASSLERGFQPQHF. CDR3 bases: TGTGCCAGCAGCTTAGAAAGGGGATTCCAGCCCCAGCATTTT.

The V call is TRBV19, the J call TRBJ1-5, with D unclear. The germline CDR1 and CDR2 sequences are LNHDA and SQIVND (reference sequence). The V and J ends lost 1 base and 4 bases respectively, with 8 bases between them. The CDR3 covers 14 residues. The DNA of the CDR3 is TGTGCCAGTAGTATAGGCAGCCCGAATCAGCCCCAGCATTTT. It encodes CASSIGSPNQPQHF.

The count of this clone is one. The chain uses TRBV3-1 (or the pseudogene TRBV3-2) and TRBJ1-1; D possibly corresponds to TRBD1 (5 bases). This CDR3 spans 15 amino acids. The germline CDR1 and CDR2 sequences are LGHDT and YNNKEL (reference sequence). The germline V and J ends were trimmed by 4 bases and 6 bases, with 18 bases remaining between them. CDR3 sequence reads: CASSPRRGGGPEAFF. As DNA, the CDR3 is TGTGCCAGCAGCCCCAGGAGGGGCGGGGGTCCTGAAGCTTTCTTT.